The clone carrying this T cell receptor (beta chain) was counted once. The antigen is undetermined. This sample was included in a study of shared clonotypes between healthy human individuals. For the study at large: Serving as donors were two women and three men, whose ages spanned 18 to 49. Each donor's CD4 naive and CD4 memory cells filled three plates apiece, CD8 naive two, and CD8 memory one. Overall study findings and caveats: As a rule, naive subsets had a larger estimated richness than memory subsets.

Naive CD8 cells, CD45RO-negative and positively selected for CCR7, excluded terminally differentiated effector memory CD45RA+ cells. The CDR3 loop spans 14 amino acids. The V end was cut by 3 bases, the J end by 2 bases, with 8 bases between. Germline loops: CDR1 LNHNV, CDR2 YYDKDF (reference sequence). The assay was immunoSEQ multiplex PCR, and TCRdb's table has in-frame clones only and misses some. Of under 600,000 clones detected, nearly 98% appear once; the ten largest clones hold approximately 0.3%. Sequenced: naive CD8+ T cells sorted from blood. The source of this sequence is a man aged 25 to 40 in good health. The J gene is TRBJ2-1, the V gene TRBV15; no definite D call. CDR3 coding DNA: TGTGCCACCAGCAGCTTTAAGCCCTACAATGAGCAGTTCTTC. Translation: CATSSFKPYNEQFF.